Listed below are T cell receptor beta chains from one sample, sequenced in a study of cytomegalovirus exposure and HLA in healthy donors. The assay was immunoSEQ multiplex PCR, and TCRdb's table has in-frame clones only and misses some. The top ten clones hold under 6% of a sample with 95,000 to 110,000 clones, roughly a tenth of them seen once. The specimen sequenced was PBMCs. Receptors were obtained from a man aged 35 to 55 in good health and CMV-seropositive. CDR3s include the opening cysteine and the closing phenylalanine or tryptophan. The D gene is left open where the match is weak. The listing skips clone size in some rows; elsewhere it reads once, few, many or a size class.

d_call: .
v_call: TRBV30
clone_size: .
j_call: TRBJ1-6
cdr3_aa: CAWSRQVSPLHF
cdr3_nt: TGTGCCTGGAGTAGACAGGTTTCACCCCTCCACTTT

d_call: TRBD1
v_call: TRBV6-5
clone_size: .
j_call: TRBJ1-2
cdr3_aa: CASARQGQGGYTF
cdr3_nt: TGTGCCTCAGCCCGACAGGGCCAAGGTGGCTACACCTTC

d_call: .
v_call: TRBV27
clone_size: .
j_call: TRBJ1-1
cdr3_aa: CASSFRRANTEAFF
cdr3_nt: TGTGCCAGCAGTTTTCGGAGGGCGAACACTGAAGCTTTCTTT

d_call: TRBD1
v_call: TRBV7-2
clone_size: few
j_call: TRBJ2-1
cdr3_aa: CASSLSGQGWNEQFF
cdr3_nt: TGTGCCAGCAGCTTATCGGGACAGGGGTGGAATGAGCAGTTCTTC

d_call: TRBD2
v_call: TRBV11-2
clone_size: once
j_call: TRBJ2-3
cdr3_aa: CASRPTGTSSADTQYF
cdr3_nt: TGTGCCAGCAGGCCAACCGGGACTAGCTCGGCAGATACGCAGTATTTT

d_call: .
v_call: TRBV28
clone_size: few
j_call: TRBJ1-5
cdr3_aa: CASVIHYSNQPQHF
cdr3_nt: TGTGCCAGTGTGATACACTATAGCAATCAGCCCCAGCATTTT

d_call: .
v_call: TRBV4-1
clone_size: .
j_call: TRBJ2-5
cdr3_aa: CASSQSTVDETQYF
cdr3_nt: TGCGCCAGCAGCCAGTCTACAGTCGACGAGACCCAGTACTTC

d_call: TRBD1
v_call: TRBV5-6
clone_size: few
j_call: TRBJ1-1
cdr3_aa: CASSATAGTGGYTEAFF
cdr3_nt: TGTGCCAGCAGCGCCACCGCCGGGACAGGGGGTTACACTGAAGCTTTCTTT

d_call: .
v_call: TRBV4-1
clone_size: few
j_call: TRBJ1-1
cdr3_aa: CASSQGPRGGTEAFF
cdr3_nt: TGCGCCAGCAGCCAAGGGCCGAGGGGAGGAACTGAAGCTTTCTTT

d_call: TRBD1
v_call: TRBV4-2
clone_size: .
j_call: TRBJ2-1
cdr3_aa: CASSQVRTGVDNEQFF
cdr3_nt: TGTGCCAGCAGCCAAGTCAGGACAGGGGTGGACAATGAGCAGTTCTTC

d_call: .
v_call: TRBV5-6
clone_size: .
j_call: TRBJ2-3
cdr3_aa: CASSLGNTQYF
cdr3_nt: TGTGCCAGCAGCTTGGGTAATACGCAGTATTTT

d_call: TRBD2
v_call: TRBV9
clone_size: .
j_call: TRBJ2-1
cdr3_aa: CASSAGTTNYNEQFF
cdr3_nt: TGTGCCAGCAGCGCCGGGACTACCAACTACAATGAGCAGTTCTTC

d_call: .
v_call: TRBV6-5
clone_size: .
j_call: TRBJ1-6
cdr3_aa: CASTSTDSPLHF
cdr3_nt: TGTGCCAGCACCTCCACAGACTCACCCCTCCACTTT

d_call: TRBD2
v_call: TRBV6-1
clone_size: .
j_call: TRBJ2-1
cdr3_aa: CASSELAGALSYNEQFF
cdr3_nt: TGTGCCAGCAGTGAACTAGCGGGAGCACTCTCCTACAATGAGCAGTTCTTC

d_call: .
v_call: TRBV28
clone_size: .
j_call: TRBJ1-2
cdr3_aa: CASSLWGPNYGYTF
cdr3_nt: TGTGCCAGCAGTTTATGGGGGCCTAACTATGGCTACACCTTC

d_call: .
v_call: TRBV9
clone_size: .
j_call: TRBJ2-5
cdr3_aa: CASSAGRRGPRETQYF
cdr3_nt: TGTGCCAGCAGCGCCGGGAGAAGGGGGCCCCGAGAGACCCAGTACTTC

d_call: TRBD2
v_call: TRBV7-3
clone_size: once
j_call: TRBJ2-1
cdr3_aa: CASSSRGAPPIF
cdr3_nt: TGTGCCAGCAGCTCGCGGGGGGCTCCCCCGATCTTC

d_call: .
v_call: TRBV20-1
clone_size: few
j_call: TRBJ2-1
cdr3_aa: CSAAHAEQFF
cdr3_nt: TGCAGTGCTGCACATGCTGAGCAGTTCTTC

d_call: TRBD1
v_call: TRBV5-6
clone_size: few
j_call: TRBJ1-3
cdr3_aa: CASSDYRGSGNTIYF
cdr3_nt: TGTGCCAGCAGCGATTACAGGGGTTCTGGAAACACCATATATTTT

d_call: TRBD1
v_call: TRBV7-8
clone_size: .
j_call: TRBJ2-5
cdr3_aa: CASSLTGGGETQYF
cdr3_nt: TGTGCCAGCAGCCTTACAGGGGGTGGAGAGACCCAGTACTTC

d_call: .
v_call: TRBV27
clone_size: few
j_call: TRBJ2-3
cdr3_aa: CASSLFGESTDTQYF
cdr3_nt: TGTGCCAGCAGTTTATTTGGGGAGAGCACAGATACGCAGTATTTT

d_call: TRBD2
v_call: TRBV7-8
clone_size: few
j_call: TRBJ2-4
cdr3_aa: CASSLAGLADTKNIQYF
cdr3_nt: TGTGCCAGCAGCTTAGCGGGGCTAGCGGACACCAAAAACATTCAGTACTTC

d_call: .
v_call: TRBV9
clone_size: .
j_call: TRBJ1-3
cdr3_aa: CASSVDANSGNTIYF
cdr3_nt: TGTGCCAGCAGCGTAGACGCGAACTCTGGAAACACCATATATTTT

d_call: .
v_call: TRBV7-6
clone_size: .
j_call: TRBJ2-1
cdr3_aa: CASSPYGREGFDEQFF
cdr3_nt: TGTGCCAGCAGCCCCTACGGGCGGGAAGGTTTTGATGAGCAGTTCTTC

d_call: TRBD2
v_call: TRBV6-6
clone_size: few
j_call: TRBJ2-1
cdr3_aa: CASSPSGRADNEQFF
cdr3_nt: TGTGCCAGCAGTCCTAGCGGGAGGGCCGACAATGAGCAGTTCTTC

d_call: TRBD1
v_call: TRBV11-2
clone_size: .
j_call: TRBJ2-7
cdr3_aa: CASSPRTGVRNEQYF
cdr3_nt: TGTGCCAGCAGCCCCAGGACAGGCGTCCGAAACGAGCAGTACTTC

d_call: .
v_call: TRBV10-1
clone_size: few
j_call: TRBJ2-7
cdr3_aa: CASSVADGPYEQYF
cdr3_nt: TGCGCCAGCAGCGTAGCGGACGGTCCCTACGAGCAGTACTTC

d_call: .
v_call: TRBV19
clone_size: few
j_call: TRBJ1-4
cdr3_aa: CASISTTNEKLFF
cdr3_nt: TGTGCCAGTATTAGTACAACTAATGAAAAACTGTTTTTT

d_call: .
v_call: TRBV2
clone_size: .
j_call: TRBJ2-5
cdr3_aa: CASSAYQETQYF
cdr3_nt: TGTGCCAGCAGTGCGTATCAAGAGACCCAGTACTTC

d_call: TRBD1
v_call: TRBV2
clone_size: .
j_call: TRBJ1-4
cdr3_aa: CASSAVTGREKLFF
cdr3_nt: TGTGCCAGCAGTGCGGTGACAGGGAGGGAAAAACTGTTTTTT

d_call: TRBD1
v_call: TRBV6-1
clone_size: .
j_call: TRBJ2-6
cdr3_aa: CASSEQGQGSTGANVLTF
cdr3_nt: TGTGCCAGCAGTGAACAGGGACAGGGTAGCACTGGGGCCAACGTCCTGACTTTC

d_call: TRBD1
v_call: TRBV7-3
clone_size: few
j_call: TRBJ1-1
cdr3_aa: CASSLIGLERAGGLNTEAFF
cdr3_nt: TGTGCCAGCAGCTTAATTGGCCTCGAGCGGGCAGGGGGACTGAACACTGAAGCTTTCTTT

d_call: .
v_call: TRBV5-4
clone_size: .
j_call: TRBJ2-1
cdr3_aa: CASSSKDRYNEQFF
cdr3_nt: TGTGCCAGCAGCTCCAAGGACAGATACAATGAGCAGTTCTTC

d_call: TRBD1
v_call: TRBV9
clone_size: .
j_call: TRBJ2-7
cdr3_aa: CASSQGTGGEYEQYF
cdr3_nt: TGTGCCAGCAGTCAAGGGACAGGGGGAGAATACGAGCAGTACTTC

d_call: .
v_call: TRBV5-1
clone_size: .
j_call: TRBJ2-1
cdr3_aa: CASSLGNNEQFF
cdr3_nt: TGCGCCAGCAGCTTGGGTAACAATGAGCAGTTCTTC

d_call: .
v_call: TRBV13
clone_size: .
j_call: TRBJ2-7
cdr3_aa: CASSFWGHGTYEQYF
cdr3_nt: TGTGCCAGCAGCTTTTGGGGACATGGGACCTACGAGCAGTACTTC

d_call: TRBD1
v_call: TRBV7-9
clone_size: few
j_call: TRBJ1-3
cdr3_aa: CASSLGPWVRGNSGNTIYF
cdr3_nt: TGTGCCAGCAGCTTAGGCCCATGGGTCAGGGGGAACTCTGGAAACACCATATATTTT

d_call: .
v_call: TRBV11-1
clone_size: .
j_call: TRBJ1-4
cdr3_aa: CASRLSGQPNEKLFF
cdr3_nt: TGTGCCAGCAGATTAAGCGGACAGCCTAATGAAAAACTGTTTTTT

d_call: .
v_call: TRBV25-1
clone_size: .
j_call: TRBJ2-5
cdr3_aa: CASSEGGRAETQYF
cdr3_nt: TGTGCCAGCAGTGAAGGAGGCCGGGCAGAGACCCAGTACTTC

d_call: .
v_call: TRBV10-3
clone_size: .
j_call: TRBJ2-3
cdr3_aa: CAISESKDYGRHTQYF
cdr3_nt: TGTGCCATCAGTGAGTCGAAGGACTACGGACGCCATACGCAGTATTTT

d_call: .
v_call: TRBV5-1
clone_size: .
j_call: TRBJ1-4
cdr3_aa: CASSLDTATNEKLFF
cdr3_nt: TGCGCCAGCAGCTTGGACACAGCAACTAATGAAAAACTGTTTTTT

d_call: TRBD2
v_call: TRBV2
clone_size: few
j_call: TRBJ2-3
cdr3_aa: CASHGTSNLDTQYF
cdr3_nt: TGTGCCAGCCACGGGACTAGCAATTTAGATACGCAGTATTTT

d_call: .
v_call: TRBV7-9
clone_size: few
j_call: TRBJ1-1
cdr3_aa: CASSLEGGGNTEAFF
cdr3_nt: TGTGCCAGCAGCTTAGAAGGCGGAGGGAACACTGAAGCTTTCTTT

d_call: .
v_call: TRBV6-1
clone_size: .
j_call: TRBJ1-2
cdr3_aa: CASRAGYGYTF
cdr3_nt: TGTGCCAGCAGAGCAGGCTATGGCTACACCTTC

d_call: .
v_call: TRBV21-1
clone_size: .
j_call: TRBJ1-2
cdr3_aa: CASSRGQVYGYTF
cdr3_nt: TGTGCCAGCAGCAGAGGACAGGTTTATGGCTACACCTTC

d_call: .
v_call: TRBV4-2
clone_size: .
j_call: TRBJ2-7
cdr3_aa: CASSQEGTLIGEQYF
cdr3_nt: TGTGCCAGCAGCCAAGAGGGGACTTTGATCGGCGAGCAGTACTTC

d_call: .
v_call: TRBV5-1
clone_size: .
j_call: TRBJ2-3
cdr3_aa: CASRSGERDTQYF
cdr3_nt: TGCGCCAGCAGGTCAGGGGAGCGTGATACGCAGTATTTT

d_call: .
v_call: TRBV9
clone_size: .
j_call: TRBJ2-2
cdr3_aa: CASSAAPVGELFF
cdr3_nt: TGTGCCAGCAGCGCCGCCCCAGTCGGGGAGCTGTTTTTT

d_call: .
v_call: TRBV10-1
clone_size: .
j_call: TRBJ1-1
cdr3_aa: CASSDPGMSTEAFF
cdr3_nt: TGCGCCAGCAGTGACCCAGGGATGAGCACTGAAGCTTTCTTT

d_call: .
v_call: TRBV18
clone_size: few
j_call: TRBJ2-7
cdr3_aa: CASSPPRGSHYEQYF
cdr3_nt: TGTGCCAGCTCACCTCCTCGGGGTAGTCACTACGAGCAGTACTTC

d_call: .
v_call: TRBV4-3
clone_size: .
j_call: TRBJ2-1
cdr3_aa: CASSPWDFPGGGNEQFF
cdr3_nt: TGCGCCAGCAGCCCTTGGGACTTCCCTGGGGGTGGCAATGAGCAGTTCTTC

d_call: TRBD2
v_call: TRBV2
clone_size: few
j_call: TRBJ2-7
cdr3_aa: CASSLASGSYEQYF
cdr3_nt: TGTGCCAGCAGTTTGGCTAGCGGGAGCTACGAGCAGTACTTC

d_call: .
v_call: TRBV13
clone_size: .
j_call: TRBJ2-7
cdr3_aa: CASSLGEEQYF
cdr3_nt: TGTGCCAGCAGCTTAGGGGAGGAGCAGTACTTC

d_call: TRBD2
v_call: TRBV13
clone_size: few
j_call: TRBJ2-1
cdr3_aa: CASGGVAGGRDEQFF
cdr3_nt: TGTGCCAGCGGGGGCGTAGCGGGAGGGAGGGATGAGCAGTTCTTC

d_call: TRBD1
v_call: TRBV28
clone_size: few
j_call: TRBJ2-7
cdr3_aa: CASPRDRGRGLFDEQYF
cdr3_nt: TGTGCCAGTCCCCGGGACAGGGGGCGCGGTTTATTCGACGAGCAGTACTTC

d_call: .
v_call: TRBV10-3
clone_size: .
j_call: TRBJ1-1
cdr3_aa: CAISESPGSGTEAFF
cdr3_nt: TGTGCCATCAGTGAGTCTCCGGGGTCCGGTACTGAAGCTTTCTTT

d_call: .
v_call: TRBV9
clone_size: .
j_call: TRBJ2-7
cdr3_aa: CASSVEGLYEQYF
cdr3_nt: TGTGCCAGCAGCGTAGAGGGACTCTACGAGCAGTACTTC

d_call: TRBD1
v_call: TRBV9
clone_size: few
j_call: TRBJ2-3
cdr3_aa: CASSTQGAPTDTQYF
cdr3_nt: TGTGCCAGCAGCACTCAGGGGGCGCCCACAGATACGCAGTATTTT

d_call: TRBD2
v_call: TRBV7-7
clone_size: .
j_call: TRBJ2-1
cdr3_aa: CASSFDTSGSNEQFF
cdr3_nt: TGTGCTAGCAGCTTCGATACTAGCGGGAGCAATGAGCAGTTCTTC

d_call: TRBD2
v_call: TRBV9
clone_size: .
j_call: TRBJ2-3
cdr3_aa: CASSPTSHRETSGSLQYF
cdr3_nt: TGTGCCAGCAGCCCCACATCTCACAGGGAAACTAGCGGGAGTTTGCAGTATTTT